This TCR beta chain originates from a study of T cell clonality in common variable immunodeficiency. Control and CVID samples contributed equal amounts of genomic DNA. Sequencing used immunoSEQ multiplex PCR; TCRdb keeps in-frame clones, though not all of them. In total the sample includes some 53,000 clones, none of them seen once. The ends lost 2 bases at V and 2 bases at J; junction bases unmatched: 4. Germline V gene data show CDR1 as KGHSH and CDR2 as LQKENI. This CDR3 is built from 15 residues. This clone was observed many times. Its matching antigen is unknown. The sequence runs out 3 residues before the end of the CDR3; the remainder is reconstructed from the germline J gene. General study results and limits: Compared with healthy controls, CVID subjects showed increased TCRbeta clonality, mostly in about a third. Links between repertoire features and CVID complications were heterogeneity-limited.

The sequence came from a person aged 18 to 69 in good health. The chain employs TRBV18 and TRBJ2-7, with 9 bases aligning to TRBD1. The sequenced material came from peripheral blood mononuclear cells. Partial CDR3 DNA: TGTGCCAGCTCACCAGCGACAGGGGGTACCTACGAG. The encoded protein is CASSPATGGTYE. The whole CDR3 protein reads CASSPATGGTYEQYF.